This paragraph covers one T cell receptor (beta chain) sequence. Its antigen is not known. Method: immunoSEQ multiplex PCR; TCRdb's copy keeps in-frame clones and lacks some. The sample contains some 320,000 clones, around 84% of which appear only once. This specimen belongs to a study of Ad26.COV2.S vaccination and SARS-CoV-2 variants. Study-wide results and caveats: People given the vaccine had a wider spike-specific TCR breadth than placebo recipients did. Total T cell responses were possibly underestimated by TCR breadth and depth analyses.

Treatment defined: over 15 received Ad26.COV2.S at low or high dose, single or two shots; roughly 5 received placebo; per-sample allocation not given. Following the first vaccine or placebo injection, samples were taken on day 63. This adult donor, from Boston, was 18-55 years old. The shot given was an Ad26 vector that makes Wuhan-strain SARS-CoV-2 spike. Sequencing used peripheral blood, obtained in a trial of Ad26.COV2.S vaccine versus placebo. The TCR originated in a person aged 18-65 years who received the Ad26.COV2.S COVID-19 vaccine or a placebo.

The CDR3 loop is CASSLPSRDQYF. The CDR3 DNA reads as TGTGCCAGCAGTCTCCCCTCGAGGGACCAGTACTTC. The chain employs TRBV9 and TRBJ2-5; possible D gene TRBD2, 5 bases. This CDR3 is built from 12 residues. Deletions cut 5 bases from V and 10 bases from J, with 15 bases between. In germline, CDR1 is SGDLS, CDR2 YYNGEE.